This is a list of T cell receptor beta chains from one sample in a study of OX40 agonist ivuxolimab in advanced cancers. Libraries were prepared by immunoSEQ multiplex PCR; TCRdb keeps only in-frame clonotypes and omits some of them. The sample consists of more than 75,000 clones, 70% to 85% of them appearing once. The sample here was CD4+ or CD8+ T cells sorted from blood, taken in a trial of the OX40 agonist ivuxolimab. The receptors here all came from an adult with an advanced solid tumor such as melanoma, head and neck, liver or kidney cancer. The CDR3 runs from the conserved cysteine through the conserved F or W. The D gene is left open where the match is weak. Some rows have no size entry. The others give once, few or many, or a class for an expanded clone.

d_call j_call clone_size v_call cdr3_nt cdr3_aa
NA TRBJ2-7 medium-sized TRBV27 TGTGCCAGCAGTTTATCGCGGGGCTACGAGCAGTACTTC CASSLSRGYEQYF
NA TRBJ1-1 many TRBV30 TGTGCCTGGAGTGAAAGGGAGAGGGCTTTCTTT CAWSERERAFF
NA TRBJ1-1 NA TRBV10-3 TGTGCCATCACCCCGGGACCCAGCACTGAAGCTTTCTTT CAITPGPSTEAFF
TRBD2 TRBJ2-3 NA TRBV27 TGTGCCAGCAGCCAACCGGGACTAGCGGGAGGGCCTTCAGATACGCAGTATTTT CASSQPGLAGGPSDTQYF
TRBD1 TRBJ2-7 once TRBV2 TGTGCCAGCAGTCCTGCCCCTCCGGGACAGGGTACCTACGAGCAGTACTTC CASSPAPPGQGTYEQYF
NA TRBJ2-3 NA TRBV5-4 TGTGCCAGCAGCTTGCGGAGTGGATACACAGATACGCAGTATTTT CASSLRSGYTDTQYF
TRBD2 TRBJ2-5 NA TRBV29-1 TGCAGCGTTTTAGCGGGAGGAGAGACCCAGTACTTC CSVLAGGETQYF
NA TRBJ1-3 NA TRBV18 TGTGCCAGCTCGACGAAAGGTCAGGGGCCTGGAAACACCATATATTTT CASSTKGQGPGNTIYF
NA TRBJ2-5 NA TRBV7-9 TGTGCCAGCAGCCCATTTACTAGCAACCAAGAGACCCAGTACTTC CASSPFTSNQETQYF
NA TRBJ2-3 NA TRBV19 TGTGCCAGTAGTCCCCCGGGGCCCCTAGGTGCAGATACGCAGTATTTT CASSPPGPLGADTQYF
NA TRBJ2-5 NA TRBV2 TGTGCCAGCAGTGGGGGAATCAGAGAGACCCAGTACTTC CASSGGIRETQYF
NA TRBJ1-4 NA TRBV15 TGTGCCACCAGCGCCCTTGGAACAGCAACTAATGAAAAACTGTTTTTT CATSALGTATNEKLFF
NA TRBJ1-2 NA TRBV2 TGTGCCAGCAGTGAACTGCGGGGATCTGGCTACACCTTC CASSELRGSGYTF
NA TRBJ2-6 NA TRBV7-8 TGTGCCAGCAGCCACCCCTACAAGAGGATCGATTCTGGGGCCAACGTCCTGACTTTC CASSHPYKRIDSGANVLTF
NA TRBJ1-1 NA TRBV5-6 TGTGCCAGCAGCTTGGGGACGGTGAACACTGAAGCTTTCTTT CASSLGTVNTEAFF
NA TRBJ1-5 NA TRBV19 TGTGCCAGTACCTGGGCGTCAGGGACAACCAATCAGCCCCAGCATTTT CASTWASGTTNQPQHF
NA TRBJ2-1 NA TRBV5-1 TGCGCCAGCAGCTCCATGGACCTCTCCTACAATGAGCAGTTCTTC CASSSMDLSYNEQFF
NA TRBJ2-1 NA TRBV5-1 TGCGCCAGCAGCCCGGGGAGAAACCATGAGCAGTTCTTC CASSPGRNHEQFF
NA TRBJ2-2 NA TRBV9 TGTGCCAGCAGCGTAGCAGGGAAGACCGGGGAGCTGTTTTTT CASSVAGKTGELFF
NA TRBJ2-2 NA TRBV10-3 TGTGCCATCACCCGTACTTCATCGCGGGACACCGGGGAGCTGTTTTTT CAITRTSSRDTGELFF
TRBD2 TRBJ2-7 NA TRBV7-8 TGTGCCAGCAGCTTAGGGCTAGCGGGAGGGGGTACGCAGTACTTC CASSLGLAGGGTQYF
TRBD1 TRBJ2-7 NA TRBV6-5 TGTGCCAGCTCGGCCCGGGACAGGGGATCTAACGAGCAGTACTTC CASSARDRGSNEQYF
NA TRBJ1-2 NA TRBV14 TGTGCCAGCAGCTCAAGTGGGACGGATGATATCCGGGGCTACACCTTC CASSSSGTDDIRGYTF
NA TRBJ1-5 NA TRBV30 TGTGCCTGGAGACAGGGAAATAGCAATCAGCCCCAGCATTTT CAWRQGNSNQPQHF
TRBD1 TRBJ1-5 NA TRBV6-1 TGTGCCAGCAGTCTAGGACAGGGGAATCAGCCCCAGCATTTT CASSLGQGNQPQHF
NA TRBJ2-3 NA TRBV5-1 TGCGCCAGCAGCTTGGAAAGGGTCACAGATACGCAGTATTTT CASSLERVTDTQYF
TRBD2 TRBJ2-3 NA TRBV7-2 TGTGCCAGCAGCAAAAGCGGACTAGCGGGAGGAGGCGGCACAGATACGCAGTATTTT CASSKSGLAGGGGTDTQYF
TRBD1 TRBJ2-7 NA TRBV30 TGTGCCTGGGGGGGACAGGACTCCTACGAGCAGTACTTC CAWGGQDSYEQYF
NA TRBJ1-2 few TRBV27 TGTGCCAGCAGTGACGGGACGGATATCCTAAACTATGGCTACACCTTC CASSDGTDILNYGYTF
TRBD2 TRBJ2-3 once TRBV5-1 TGCGCCAGCAGCATACTAGCGGGAGGGCCCAGAGATACGCAGTATTTT CASSILAGGPRDTQYF
TRBD1 TRBJ2-1 NA TRBV7-8 TGTGCCAGCAGCACCTGGACAGGTCCCAATGAGCAGTTCTTC CASSTWTGPNEQFF
NA TRBJ1-5 NA TRBV6-7 TGTGCCAGCAGTTACGGGGGGGGGAGCAATCAGCCCCAGCATTTT CASSYGGGSNQPQHF
TRBD1 TRBJ1-1 NA TRBV10-1 TGCGCCAGCAGTGGAGGGGGCGGGTGGACTGAAGCTTTCTTT CASSGGGGWTEAFF
TRBD1 TRBJ1-2 NA TRBV19 TGTGCCAGTAGTACCCGACAGGGGGCGCGGTATGGCTACACCTTC CASSTRQGARYGYTF